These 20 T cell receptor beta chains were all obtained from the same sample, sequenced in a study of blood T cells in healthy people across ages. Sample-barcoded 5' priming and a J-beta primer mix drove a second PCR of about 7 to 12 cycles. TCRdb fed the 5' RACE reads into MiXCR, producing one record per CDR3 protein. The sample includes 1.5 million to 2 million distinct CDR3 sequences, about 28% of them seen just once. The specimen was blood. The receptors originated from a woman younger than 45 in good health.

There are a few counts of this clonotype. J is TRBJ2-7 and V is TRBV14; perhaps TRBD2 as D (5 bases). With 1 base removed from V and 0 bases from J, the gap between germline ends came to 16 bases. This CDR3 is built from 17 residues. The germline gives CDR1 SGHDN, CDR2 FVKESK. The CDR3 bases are TGTGCCAGCAGCCAAGTGACCCTTGTCGGGGTCTCCTACGAGCAGTACTTC. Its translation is CASSQVTLVGVSYEQYF.

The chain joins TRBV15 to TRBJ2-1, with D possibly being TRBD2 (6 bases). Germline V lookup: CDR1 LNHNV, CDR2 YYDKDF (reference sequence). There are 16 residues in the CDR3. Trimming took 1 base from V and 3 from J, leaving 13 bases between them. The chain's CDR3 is CATSRVRAGRYNEQFF. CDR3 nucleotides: TGTGCCACCAGCAGAGTCCGCGCGGGGCGCTACAATGAGCAGTTCTTC. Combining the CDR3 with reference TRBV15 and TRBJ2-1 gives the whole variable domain DAMVIQNPRYQVTQFGKPVTLSCSQTLNHNVMYWYQQKSSQAPKLLFHYYDKDFNNEADTPDNFQSRRPNTSFCFLDIRSPGLGDTAMYLCATSRVRAGRYNEQFFGPGTRLTVL.

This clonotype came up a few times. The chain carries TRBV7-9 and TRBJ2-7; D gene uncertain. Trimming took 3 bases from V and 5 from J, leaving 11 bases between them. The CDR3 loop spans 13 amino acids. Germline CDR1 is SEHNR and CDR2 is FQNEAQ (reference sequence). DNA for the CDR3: TGTGCCAGCAGCTTTGAGGTTGCAAACGAGCAGTACTTC. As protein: CASSFEVANEQYF.

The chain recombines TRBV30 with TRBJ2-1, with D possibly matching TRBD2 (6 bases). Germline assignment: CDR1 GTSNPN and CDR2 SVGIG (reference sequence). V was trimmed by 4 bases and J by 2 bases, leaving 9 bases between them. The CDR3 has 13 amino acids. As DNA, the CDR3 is TGTGCCTGGAAAGCGGGCCCCTACAATGAGCAGTTCTTC. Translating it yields CAWKAGPYNEQFF. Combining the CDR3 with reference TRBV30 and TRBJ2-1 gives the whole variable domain SQTIHQWPATLVQPVGSPLSLECTVEGTSNPNLYWYRQAAGRGLQLLFYSVGIGQISSEVPQNLSASRPQDRQFILSSKKLLLSDSGFYLCAWKAGPYNEQFFGPGTRLTVL.

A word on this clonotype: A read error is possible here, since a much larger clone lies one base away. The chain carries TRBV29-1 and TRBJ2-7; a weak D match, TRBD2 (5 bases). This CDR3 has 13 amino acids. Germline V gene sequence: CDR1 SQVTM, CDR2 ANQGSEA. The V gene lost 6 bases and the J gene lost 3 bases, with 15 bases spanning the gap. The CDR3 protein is CSVRLTGFYEQYF. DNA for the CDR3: TGCAGCGTCCGACTAACGGGGTTCTACGAGCAGTACTTC.

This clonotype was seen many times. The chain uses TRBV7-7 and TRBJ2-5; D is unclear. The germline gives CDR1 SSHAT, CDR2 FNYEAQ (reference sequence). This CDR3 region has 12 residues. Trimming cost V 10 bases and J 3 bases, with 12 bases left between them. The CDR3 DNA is TGTGCCATCAAACTGGCCGAAGAGACCCAGTACTTC. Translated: CAIKLAEETQYF.

The CDR3 bases are TGCAGCGTTGCCCCTGACAGGGACGCAGCTGAAGCTTTCTTT. Encoded protein: CSVAPDRDAAEAFF. This chain connects TRBV29-1 to TRBJ1-1; 7 bases are shared with TRBD1. Germline loops: CDR1 SQVTM, CDR2 ANQGSEA. With 4 bases clipped from V and 6 bases from J, the junction kept 11 bases outside the gene matches. The CDR3 spans 14 residues. The full variable domain, completed using reference TRBV29-1 and TRBJ1-1, is SAVISQKPSRDICQRGTSLTIQCQVDSQVTMMFWYRQQPGQSLTLIATANQGSEATYESGFVIDKFPISRPNLTFSTLTVSNMSPEDSSIYLCSVAPDRDAAEAFFGQGTRLTVV.

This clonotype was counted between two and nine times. For the CDR3, the DNA is TGTGCCAGCAGCCAATCGGCTCCCTCCAGTAAGCTGTACTTC. Translating gives CASSQSAPSSKLYF. The V and J genes are TRBV3-1 and TRBJ2-5; no clear D. Per the germline V gene, CDR1 is LGHDT and CDR2 is YNNKEL (reference sequence). The ends were cut back, 2 bases at V and 13 bases at J, with 20 bases in the middle. The CDR3 loop spans 14 amino acids.

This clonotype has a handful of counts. The CDR3 protein is CASNPGIYNEQFF. The CDR3 DNA reads TGTGCCAGCAATCCGGGGATATACAATGAGCAGTTCTTC. This rearrangement joins TRBV6-2 or TRBV6-3 to TRBJ2-1; D is perhaps TRBD2 (5 bases). The CDR3 totals 13 residues. Trimming took 7 bases from V and 4 from J, leaving 11 bases between them. Germline V gives CDR1 MNHEY, CDR2 SVGEGT.

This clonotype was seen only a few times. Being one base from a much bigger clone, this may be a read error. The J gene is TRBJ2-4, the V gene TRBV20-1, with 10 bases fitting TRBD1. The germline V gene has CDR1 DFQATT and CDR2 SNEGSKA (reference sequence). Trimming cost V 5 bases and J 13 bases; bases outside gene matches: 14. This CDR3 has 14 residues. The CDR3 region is CSAGRDRGYNEQYF. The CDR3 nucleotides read TGCAGTGCTGGCCGGGACAGGGGCTACAATGAGCAGTACTTC.

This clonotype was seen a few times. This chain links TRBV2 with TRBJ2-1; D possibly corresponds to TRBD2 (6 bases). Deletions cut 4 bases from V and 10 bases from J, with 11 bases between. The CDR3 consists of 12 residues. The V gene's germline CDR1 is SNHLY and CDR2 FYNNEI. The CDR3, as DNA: TGTGCCAGCAGTGGAAGGGACTGGGAGCAGTTCTTC. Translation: CASSGRDWEQFF.

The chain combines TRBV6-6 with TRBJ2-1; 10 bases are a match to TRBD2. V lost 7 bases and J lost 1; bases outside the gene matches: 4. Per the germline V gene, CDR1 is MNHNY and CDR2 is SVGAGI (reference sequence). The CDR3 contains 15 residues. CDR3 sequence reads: CASMEREGSYNEQFF. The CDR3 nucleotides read TGTGCCAGCATGGAGCGGGAGGGGTCCTACAATGAGCAGTTCTTC.

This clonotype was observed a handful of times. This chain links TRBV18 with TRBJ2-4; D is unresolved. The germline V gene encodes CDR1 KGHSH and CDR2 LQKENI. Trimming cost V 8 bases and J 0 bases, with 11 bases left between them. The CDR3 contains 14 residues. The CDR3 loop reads CASLPSEAKNIQYF. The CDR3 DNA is TGTGCCAGCCTACCGAGCGAAGCCAAAAACATTCAGTACTTC.

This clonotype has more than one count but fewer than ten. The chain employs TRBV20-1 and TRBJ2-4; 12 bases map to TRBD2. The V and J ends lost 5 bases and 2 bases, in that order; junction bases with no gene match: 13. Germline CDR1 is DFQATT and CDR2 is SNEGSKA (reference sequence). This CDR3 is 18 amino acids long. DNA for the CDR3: TGCAGTGCTCCCTTGACTAGCGGGAGCCTGAGGACCAAAAACATTCAGTACTTC. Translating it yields CSAPLTSGSLRTKNIQYF.

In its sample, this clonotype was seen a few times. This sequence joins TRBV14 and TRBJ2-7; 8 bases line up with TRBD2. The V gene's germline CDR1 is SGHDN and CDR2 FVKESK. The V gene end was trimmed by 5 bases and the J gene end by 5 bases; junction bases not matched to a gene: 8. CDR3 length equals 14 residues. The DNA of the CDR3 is TGTGCCAGCAGCGCCGGGGGGGGTGTCGACGAGCAGTACTTC. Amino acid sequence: CASSAGGGVDEQYF.

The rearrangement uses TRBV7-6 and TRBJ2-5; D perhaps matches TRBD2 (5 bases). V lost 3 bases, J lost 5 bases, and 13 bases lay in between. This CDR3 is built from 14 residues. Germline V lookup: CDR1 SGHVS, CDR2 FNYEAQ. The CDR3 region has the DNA TGTGCCAGCAGCTTGCAAGCGGAATGGGAGACCCAGTACTTC. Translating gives CASSLQAEWETQYF. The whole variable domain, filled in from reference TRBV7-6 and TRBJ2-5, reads GAGVSQSPRYKVTKRGQDVALRCDPISGHVSLYWYRQALGQGPEFLTYFNYEAQQDKSGLPNDRFSAERPEGSISTLTIQRTEQRDSAMYRCASSLQAEWETQYFGPGTRLLVL.

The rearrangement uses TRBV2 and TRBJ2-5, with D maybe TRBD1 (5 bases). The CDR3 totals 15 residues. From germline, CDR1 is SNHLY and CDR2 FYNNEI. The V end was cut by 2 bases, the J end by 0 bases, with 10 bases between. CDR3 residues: CASSEWGLNQETQYF. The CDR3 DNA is TGTGCCAGCAGTGAATGGGGCTTAAACCAAGAGACCCAGTACTTC.

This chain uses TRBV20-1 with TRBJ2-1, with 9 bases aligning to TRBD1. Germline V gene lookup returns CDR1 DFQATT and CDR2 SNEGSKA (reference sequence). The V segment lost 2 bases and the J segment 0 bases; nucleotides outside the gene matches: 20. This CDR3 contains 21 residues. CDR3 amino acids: CSARPSSPGQGVPRSYNEQFF. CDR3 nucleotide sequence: TGCAGTGCTAGACCTTCAAGCCCGGGACAGGGAGTTCCCCGCTCCTACAATGAGCAGTTCTTC.

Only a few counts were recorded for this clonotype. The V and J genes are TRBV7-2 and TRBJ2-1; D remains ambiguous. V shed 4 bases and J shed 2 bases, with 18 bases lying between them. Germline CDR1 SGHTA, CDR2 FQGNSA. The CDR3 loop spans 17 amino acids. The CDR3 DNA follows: TGTGCCAGCAGCTCCCCCACCGAGCGTTCCACCTACAATGAGCAGTTCTTC. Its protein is CASSSPTERSTYNEQFF.

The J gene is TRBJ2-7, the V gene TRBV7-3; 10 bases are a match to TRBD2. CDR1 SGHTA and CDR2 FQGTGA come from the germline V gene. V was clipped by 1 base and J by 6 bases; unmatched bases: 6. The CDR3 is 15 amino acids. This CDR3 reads CASSLMPSGGCEQYF. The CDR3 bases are TGTGCCAGCAGCTTAATGCCTAGCGGGGGATGCGAGCAGTACTTC.